This T cell receptor (beta chain) stems from a study of blood T cell repertoires in COVID-19. The data were produced by immunoSEQ multiplex PCR, yet TCRdb's version contains in-frame clones alone and is incomplete. Here the sample spans 250,000 or so clones, about 80% being singletons. Germline V gene lookup returns CDR1 LNHDA and CDR2 SQIVND (reference sequence). The CDR3 runs to 16 residues. J lost 0 bases, V lost 6 bases, and 8 bases had no gene match. The receptor comes from a middle-aged man who had recovered from COVID-19. The rearrangement joins TRBV19 to TRBJ1-3; 7 bases are shared with TRBD1. The specimen was PBMCs or T cells enriched from blood (not recorded which). The CDR3 loop reads CASSNPGDSSGNTIYF. The CDR3, as DNA: TGTGCCAGTAGCAACCCGGGGGACAGCTCTGGAAACACCATATATTTT.